The clone carrying this T cell receptor beta chain occurred many times. The data originate from a study of T-cell memory formation after mild COVID-19. Study as a whole: Most TCR clusters belonged to a single donor.

TCRdb independently ran MiXCR on the 5' RACE reads; one entry per CDR3 protein. The table records hundreds of thousands of distinct CDR3 sequences, roughly 14% of them present only once. Sequencing used PBMCs or a T cell subset sorted from them (not recorded which). The clonotype originates from a man between 18 and 29 years old who had mild COVID-19 (a few samples of this study predate the infection). Cell type and time point are not known.

The CDR3 DNA sequence: TGCAGCGTTGCCGGGGGTTCTCCCTACGAGCAGTACTTC. It codes for CSVAGGSPYEQYF. The gene calls are TRBV29-1 and TRBJ2-7, with D maybe TRBD2 (6 bases). Germline-derived CDR1 and CDR2 are SQVTM and ANQGSEA. This CDR3 has 13 residues. Trimming took off 4 bases at V and 2 bases at J, with 12 bases between the two ends.